This TCR beta chain originates from a study of shared clonotypes between healthy human individuals. Points from the study as a whole: The authors sampled blood alone, and tissue repertoires likely differ. Lower generation probabilities were found for non-shared clonotypes than for those shared by all four donors. Compared with memory subsets, naive subsets generally had larger estimated richness.

Naive CD45RA+ and memory CD45RA-negative subsets were split from CD4+ cells. Note on this clone: As yet, its antigen is unknown.

J was trimmed by 6 bases and V by 8 bases; bases with no gene match: 4. Germline V gene sequence: CDR1 SGHVS, CDR2 FQNEAQ. This CDR3 is built from 13 residues. Using immunoSEQ multiplex PCR, the repertoire was profiled, and TCRdb retains in-frame clones only, with some absent. The repertoire holds over a million clones, with about 80% as singletons. The rearrangement links TRBV7-8 to TRBJ2-2, with 9 bases aligning to TRBD2. Sequencing was performed on memory CD4+ T cells from PBMCs. Subset reported: CD45RA-negative fraction. The receptor's source is a man between 18 and 29 years old in good health. Some clones in this sample may be carry-over from other donors' samples. The CDR3 DNA follows: TGTGCCAGCTCTAGCGGGACAGCCGGGGAGCTGTTTTTT. Protein product: CASSSGTAGELFF.